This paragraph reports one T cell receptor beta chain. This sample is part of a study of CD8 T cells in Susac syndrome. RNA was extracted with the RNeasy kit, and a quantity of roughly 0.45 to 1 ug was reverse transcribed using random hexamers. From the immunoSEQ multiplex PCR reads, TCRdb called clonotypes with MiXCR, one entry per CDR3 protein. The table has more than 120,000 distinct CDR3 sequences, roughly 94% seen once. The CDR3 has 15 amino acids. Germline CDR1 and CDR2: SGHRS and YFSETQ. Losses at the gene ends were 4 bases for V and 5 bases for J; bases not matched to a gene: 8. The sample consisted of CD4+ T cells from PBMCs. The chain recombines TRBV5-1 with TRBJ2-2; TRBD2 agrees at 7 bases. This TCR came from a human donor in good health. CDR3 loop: CASSPGGAGTGELFF. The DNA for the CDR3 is TGCGCCAGCAGCCCAGGAGGAGCGGGAACCGGGGAGCTGTTTTTT.